The 13 T cell receptor beta chains reported below all come from one sample, sequenced in a study of human T cells and chemical hapten exposure. TCRdb itself ran the 5' RACE reads through MiXCR, one entry per CDR3 protein. The sample includes 120,000 to 150,000 distinct CDR3 sequences, 3.5% to 5% of them seen just once. Extraction yielded total RNA from whole blood (unfractionated). Every receptor here comes from a female donor in good health.

In its sample, this clonotype was seen many times. The rearrangement links TRBV4-3 to TRBJ2-6; D unclear. Germline lookup yields CDR1 LGHNA and CDR2 YSLEER. There are 18 residues in the CDR3. The germline V and J ends were trimmed by 3 bases and 1 base, with 16 bases remaining between them. The CDR3 DNA reads TGCGCCAGCAGCCAGATAGCCATTCGCGCTTCTGGGGCCAACGTCCTGACTTTC. Translation gives CASSQIAIRASGANVLTF.

This clonotype was counted many times. The V call is TRBV6-6, the J call TRBJ1-2; D not resolved. In germline, CDR1 is MNHNY, CDR2 SVGAGI (reference sequence). The V gene lost 6 bases and the J gene lost 8 bases, with 10 bases spanning the gap. The CDR3 length is 11 residues. The DNA of the CDR3 is TGTGCCAGCAGCCGCCGTTGGGGCTACACCTTC. Residues: CASSRRWGYTF.

This clonotype was seen at least ten times. The J gene is TRBJ2-5, the V gene TRBV20-1; D unresolved. Germline CDR1 DFQATT, CDR2 SNEGSKA (reference sequence). The CDR3 has 13 amino acids. V gave up 5 bases and J gave up 0 bases, with 10 bases separating them. CDR3 nucleotides: TGCAGTGCTGGCCATAGATACCAAGAGACCCAGTACTTC. It specifies CSAGHRYQETQYF.

This chain connects TRBV12-3 or TRBV12-4 to TRBJ2-2; the D gene is possibly TRBD1 (6 bases). The CDR3 is 20 residues long. The V gene lost 1 base and the J gene lost 5 bases, with 26 bases spanning the gap. CDR3 bases: TGTGCCAGCAGTTTAGTACGTCTCGGACAGTTCCAAAACATTACCGGGGAGCTGTTTTTT. The encoded protein is CASSLVRLGQFQNITGELFF.

In this sample, this clonotype turned up many times. This chain connects TRBV20-1 to TRBJ1-2; 7 bases agree with TRBD1. The CDR3 is made up of 12 amino acids. Germline trimming cut 8 bases from V and 0 bases from J; bases unmatched to any gene: 3. CDR1 DFQATT and CDR2 SNEGSKA come from the germline V gene (reference sequence). The CDR3 DNA sequence: TGCAGTCACGGGACAGCTAACTATGGCTACACCTTC. It translates to CSHGTANYGYTF.

The chain joins TRBV5-1 to TRBJ2-5, with D hard to call. Trimming cost V 4 bases and J 1 base, with 17 bases left between them. CDR3 length equals 16 residues. Germline CDR1 reads SGHRS; CDR2 reads YFSETQ. The CDR3 reads CASSQDLRTTQETQYF. The DNA of the CDR3 is TGCGCCAGCAGCCAAGACCTCAGGACGACCCAAGAGACCCAGTACTTC.

This clonotype was recorded many times. The rearrangement joins TRBV2 to TRBJ1-6; 7 bases agree with TRBD1. This CDR3 comprises 17 residues. Per germline, CDR1 SNHLY and CDR2 FYNNEI. The junction had 13 bases not matched to a gene; V was cut back by 4 bases and J by 7 bases. The CDR3 nucleotides read TGTGCCAGCAGTGGTCTTCAGCCGGGACAGACAAATTCACCCCTCCACTTT. Translated, it gives CASSGLQPGQTNSPLHF.

This clonotype was seen a handful of times. The chain links TRBV18 to TRBJ2-1, with TRBD1 matching 9 bases. J lost 3 bases, V lost 2 bases, and 5 bases had no gene match. This CDR3 spans 16 amino acids. Germline-derived CDR1 and CDR2 are KGHSH and LQKENI. CDR3 bases: TGTGCCAGCTCACCAGACAGGGGGGCTTTCTACAATGAGCAGTTCTTC. It codes for CASSPDRGAFYNEQFF.

This clonotype was seen many times. The V gene is TRBV7-2, the J gene TRBJ2-5, with D hard to call. The germline gives CDR1 SGHTA, CDR2 FQGNSA. The CDR3 spans 13 residues. The V end was cut by 1 base, the J end by 6 bases, with 9 bases between. The CDR3 is CASSLGREKTQYF. CDR3 coding DNA: TGTGCCAGCAGCTTAGGCAGAGAGAAGACCCAGTACTTC.

This rearrangement joins TRBV12-3 or TRBV12-4 to TRBJ1-5; 7 nucleotides match TRBD1. J lost 6 bases, V lost 4 bases, and 3 bases had no gene match. The CDR3 has 13 amino acids. The CDR3 DNA sequence: TGTGCCAGCAGTTCGAGGGGGCTTCAGCCCCAGCATTTT. Residues: CASSSRGLQPQHF.

This clonotype came up many times. The chain couples TRBV5-4 to TRBJ2-7; 7 nucleotides align to TRBD1. There are 14 residues in the CDR3. The V gene's germline CDR1 is SGHNT and CDR2 YYREEE (reference sequence). The J segment lost 2 bases and the V segment lost 3 bases, leaving 5 bases of the junction unmatched. Here the CDR3 DNA reads TGTGCCAGCAGCTCTCTGGGACAGCCCTACGAGCAGTACTTC. It encodes CASSSLGQPYEQYF. Filled out from reference TRBV5-4 and TRBJ2-7, the complete variable domain reads ETGVTQSPTHLIKTRGQQVTLRCSSQSGHNTVSWYQQALGQGPQFIFQYYREEENGRGNFPPRFSGLQFPNYSSELNVNALELDDSALYLCASSSLGQPYEQYFGPGTRLTVT.

The V and J genes are TRBV7-8 and TRBJ2-3; no clear D. Trimming stripped 7 bases from V and 1 base from J, with 12 bases between. Germline V CDR1 and CDR2: SGHVS, FQNEAQ. This CDR3 is built from 14 residues. CDR3 sequence reads: CASTAYPCTDTQYF. The CDR3 region has the DNA TGTGCCAGCACCGCCTACCCGTGCACAGATACGCAGTATTTT.

This clonotype was observed a few times. The rearrangement joins TRBV6-2 or TRBV6-3 to TRBJ1-2, with 7 bases matching TRBD1. Germline V gene sequence: CDR1 MNHEY, CDR2 SVGEGT. V shed 1 base and J 9 bases; nucleotides not matched to a gene: 2. The CDR3 covers 12 residues. DNA for the CDR3: TGTGCCAGCAGTTACTTGACAGGGAGCTACACCTTC. Translation: CASSYLTGSYTF.